A selection of T cell receptor beta chains follows, all from one sample in a study of blood T cell repertoires in COVID-19. TCRdb's copy holds only in-frame clones and misses some; the assay was immunoSEQ multiplex PCR. The repertoire consists of around 270,000 clones, with more than 85% occurring once and the leading ten covering over 5%. The sample taken for sequencing was peripheral blood. Receptors originate from an older woman with COVID-19, enrolled during active disease. CDR3s include the opening cysteine and the closing phenylalanine or tryptophan. D genes are given only for firm matches. The size field is filled for only some rows; it gives once, few, many or a size class.

DNA: TGTGCCAGCAGCGCCCGGACTAGCGGGAGTCTAAATGAGCAGTTCTTC; CDR3: CASSARTSGSLNEQFF; J: TRBJ2-1; size: NA; V: TRBV7-9; D: TRBD2
DNA: TGCGCCAGCAGCCCCTGGGGCGGAGACTACGAGCAGTACTTC; CDR3: CASSPWGGDYEQYF; J: TRBJ2-7; size: NA; V: TRBV5-1; D: NA
DNA: TGTGCCTGGAGCAGGGCGGGGCAGCCCCAGCATTTT; CDR3: CAWSRAGQPQHF; J: TRBJ1-5; size: NA; V: TRBV30; D: NA
DNA: TGTGCCAGCAGCGAGCCACTGACAGGGGGCACTGAAGCTTTCTTT; CDR3: CASSEPLTGGTEAFF; J: TRBJ1-1; size: NA; V: TRBV9; D: TRBD1
DNA: TGTGCCAGCAGCGGGGCGATGGGGGGCAATGAGCAGTTCTTC; CDR3: CASSGAMGGNEQFF; J: TRBJ2-1; size: NA; V: TRBV6-2/TRBV6-3; D: NA
DNA: TGTGCCAGCAGTTTATGGGTAGGGAGTTTGGCTGAAGCTTTCTTT; CDR3: CASSLWVGSLAEAFF; J: TRBJ1-1; size: NA; V: TRBV27; D: NA
DNA: TGCAGTGCTAGTTTGGGGGGGGGCACAGATACGCAGTATTTT; CDR3: CSASLGGGTDTQYF; J: TRBJ2-3; size: NA; V: TRBV20-1; D: TRBD2
DNA: TGTGCCAGCAGCCACCTCTCGGACAGGGGGCGCGACGAGCAGTACTTC; CDR3: CASSHLSDRGRDEQYF; J: TRBJ2-7; size: NA; V: TRBV14; D: TRBD1
DNA: TGTGCCAGCAGCTTGCTAGCGGGAGGGCTGGGGGTCAAAAACATTCAGTACTTC; CDR3: CASSLLAGGLGVKNIQYF; J: TRBJ2-4; size: NA; V: TRBV5-6; D: TRBD2
DNA: TGTGCCAGCAGTGAGGGGGCACTTGGCAATCAGCCCCAGCATTTT; CDR3: CASSEGALGNQPQHF; J: TRBJ1-5; size: NA; V: TRBV3-1/TRBV3-2; D: TRBD1
DNA: TGTGCCAGTAGTATAGATGTTTCCTTCTATGGCTACACCTTC; CDR3: CASSIDVSFYGYTF; J: TRBJ1-2; size: NA; V: TRBV19; D: NA
DNA: TGTGCCAGCAGCTTAGACTTAGCGGGAGGTGTTTCCTACAATGAGCAGTTCTTC; CDR3: CASSLDLAGGVSYNEQFF; J: TRBJ2-1; size: NA; V: TRBV11-2; D: TRBD2
DNA: TGTGCCAGCAGCTTCAGGGGGGACACCATATATTTT; CDR3: CASSFRGDTIYF; J: TRBJ1-3; size: NA; V: TRBV7-9; D: TRBD1
DNA: TGTGCCAGTAGCCCCCCGGGGACTAGCGGGAGAGGTACGCAGTATTTT; CDR3: CASSPPGTSGRGTQYF; J: TRBJ2-3; size: once; V: TRBV19; D: TRBD2
DNA: TGTGCCAGCAGCTTATTTGAGGGCCCGAGGGGAGGCGAGCAGTACTTC; CDR3: CASSLFEGPRGGEQYF; J: TRBJ2-7; size: NA; V: TRBV7-9; D: NA
DNA: TGTGCCAGTAGTATCGGGACTAGCGGGACCGGCACAGATACGCAGTATTTT; CDR3: CASSIGTSGTGTDTQYF; J: TRBJ2-3; size: NA; V: TRBV19; D: TRBD2
DNA: TGTGCCAGCAGTATTCGGGGGTTTGCCGGCAATCAGCCCCAGCATTTT; CDR3: CASSIRGFAGNQPQHF; J: TRBJ1-5; size: once; V: TRBV28; D: NA
DNA: TGTGCCAGCAGCCAGGGTTATTCACCCCTCCACTTT; CDR3: CASSQGYSPLHF; J: TRBJ1-6; size: few; V: TRBV27; D: NA